These 7 T cell receptor beta chains originate from one sample sequenced in a study of a mutant IDH1 vaccine in newly diagnosed glioma. Antigens of these TCRs are unknown. Stated time point: week 11, during vaccination. All doses held 300 ug of mutant IDH1 20-mer peptide, with topical imiquimod. Produced via immunoSEQ multiplex PCR; TCRdb's table is partial and in-frame only. The table lists more than 50,000 clones, 89% of them singletons. The source material was PBMCs, sampled from a glioma patient whose treatment included an IDH1 peptide vaccine. The receptors originated from a man aged 35 to 55 with glioma.

V gene TRBV6-6 combines with J gene TRBJ2-3, with D perhaps matching TRBD1 (5 bases). Per the germline V gene, CDR1 is MNHNY and CDR2 is SVGAGI (reference sequence). V dropped 4 bases and J dropped 1 base, with 9 bases sitting between them. The CDR3 spans 14 residues. CDR3 DNA: TGTGCCAGCAGTTTGAGCAGGGGCACAGATACGCAGTATTTT. Translating it yields CASSLSRGTDTQYF.

This clone was observed a handful of times. This chain uses TRBV14 with TRBJ2-2; no firm D call. Trimming took off 2 bases at V and 8 bases at J, with 9 bases between the two ends. The CDR3 sequence is 13 residues long. CDR1 is SGHDN, CDR2 FVKESK, per germline. CDR3 sequence (DNA): TGTGCCAGCAGCCAAACCCCGGTGGGGGAGCTGTTTTTT. Translating gives CASSQTPVGELFF.

This chain connects TRBV6-5 to TRBJ2-1, with TRBD2 matching 12 bases. The germline CDR1 and CDR2 sequences are MNHEY and SVGAGI. This CDR3 region has 15 residues. Losses at the gene ends were 6 bases for V and 7 bases for J; bases not matched to a gene: 7. CDR3 loop: CASSPWTSGMNEQFF. The CDR3 coding sequence is TGTGCCAGCAGCCCGTGGACTAGCGGGATGAATGAGCAGTTCTTC.

The chain combines TRBV5-1 with TRBJ1-1; 9 bases agree with TRBD1. The CDR3 is 15 amino acids. Trimming cost V 3 bases and J 1 base; bases outside gene matches: 4. Germline V gene sequence: CDR1 SGHRS, CDR2 YFSETQ. In DNA form, the CDR3 reads TGCGCCAGCAGCTGGAGGGACAGGGAGAACACTGAAGCTTTCTTT. This sequence encodes CASSWRDRENTEAFF.

J is TRBJ2-5 and V is TRBV19; 7 bases align to TRBD1. With 4 bases clipped from V and 5 bases from J, the junction kept 10 bases outside the gene matches. Germline CDR1 and CDR2: LNHDA and SQIVND (reference sequence). CDR3 length: 15 residues. The CDR3, as DNA: TGTGCCAGTAGTAATACAGGGGTGTTACGTGAGACCCAGTACTTC. Protein: CASSNTGVLRETQYF.

The rearrangement joins TRBV2 to TRBJ1-5, with unresolved D. There are 14 residues in the CDR3. Trimming took off 7 bases at V and 6 bases at J, with 16 bases between the two ends. Germline loops: CDR1 SNHLY, CDR2 FYNNEI. CDR3 in amino acids: CASKSRTTGQPQHF. CDR3 nucleotides: TGTGCCAGCAAGAGTAGGACGACGGGTCAGCCCCAGCATTTT.

V usage is TRBV6-1 and J usage is TRBJ1-1; maybe TRBD1 (6 bases). CDR3 length: 13 residues. Germline V gene data show CDR1 as MNHNS and CDR2 as SASEGT. Trimming stripped 5 bases from V and 2 bases from J, with 9 bases between. In DNA, the CDR3 is TGTGCCAGCAGTTTACAGGGTAACACTGAAGCTTTCTTT. Residues: CASSLQGNTEAFF.